This T cell receptor (beta chain) was captured in a study of shared clonotypes between healthy human individuals. Germline V gene sequence: CDR1 MNHNY, CDR2 SVGAGI (reference sequence). This CDR3 spans 15 amino acids. Trimming at V came to 5 bases and at J to 6 bases, leaving 12 bases not matched to a gene. TCRdb's table, derived via immunoSEQ multiplex PCR, lists solely in-frame clones and lacks some. The sample contains 2.3 million or so clones, approximately 95% of which appear only once. The sample comprised naive CD4+ T cells from PBMCs. Subset noted: CD45RA+ positively selected. This receptor was identified in a man aged 18 to 35 in good health. Some clones in this sample may be carry-over from other donors' samples. The chain has TRBV6-6 and TRBJ1-1, with 7 bases matching TRBD1. CDR3 DNA: TGTGCCAGCAGTCGCCACAGGGGAAATAGATCTGAAGCTTTCTTT. Its translation: CASSRHRGNRSEAFF.